The 9 T cell receptor beta chains reported below all come from one sample, sequenced in a study of cytomegalovirus exposure and HLA in healthy donors. The PCR employed 60 Vbeta primers together with 13 Jbeta primers. Some clones are missing from TCRdb's copy, which holds only in-frame ones; the method was immunoSEQ multiplex PCR. The sample lists more than 80,000 clones; about four fifths were seen once. Material: PBMCs. These receptor sequences come from a female donor in good health and CMV-seropositive.

The rearrangement joins TRBV5-6 to TRBJ1-1; D remains ambiguous. V lost 0 bases and J 4 bases, leaving 4 bases between the germline ends. CDR3 length: 12 residues. Germline loops: CDR1 SGHDT, CDR2 YYEEEE. The CDR3 loop is CASSLGSTEAFF. The CDR3 nucleotides are TGTGCCAGCAGCTTGGGGAGCACTGAAGCTTTCTTT. Full variable domain (outside the CDR3, taken from reference TRBV5-6 and TRBJ1-1): DAGVTQSPTHLIKTRGQQVTLRCSPKSGHDTVSWYQQALGQGPQFIFQYYEEEERQRGNFPDRFSGHQFPNYSSELNVNALLLGDSALYLCASSLGSTEAFFGQGTRLTVV.

This clone was seen only once. The V and J genes are TRBV27 and TRBJ2-7; 9 bases fit TRBD2. Germline trimming cut 3 bases from V and 6 bases from J; bases unmatched to any gene: 6. The CDR3 runs 14 residues. Germline CDR1 is MNHEY and CDR2 is SMNVEV (reference sequence). The CDR3 nucleotides are TGTGCCAGCAGTTTTGCAGCTAGCGGGATCGAGCAGTACTTC. Protein sequence: CASSFAASGIEQYF.

V gene TRBV15 combines with J gene TRBJ1-1; possible D gene TRBD1, 5 bases. The germline V and J ends were trimmed by 3 bases and 1 base, with 18 bases remaining between them. The CDR3 has 17 amino acids. CDR1 is LNHNV and CDR2 is YYDKDF in the germline V gene (reference sequence). CDR3 nucleotides: TGTGCCACCAGCAGGGGCGGCTCACTCGACAGGAACACTGAAGCTTTCTTT. Translation: CATSRGGSLDRNTEAFF.

The chain has TRBV9 and TRBJ2-5, with 10 positions matching TRBD2. CDR1 and CDR2 (germline): SGDLS, YYNGEE. This CDR3 has 14 residues. With 4 bases clipped from V and 5 bases from J, the junction kept 5 bases outside the gene matches. CDR3 nucleotide sequence: TGTGCCAGCAGCCCTAGCGGGAGTGGGGAGACCCAGTACTTC. Protein sequence: CASSPSGSGETQYF.

The chain has TRBV7-9 and TRBJ1-1, with 9 bases lining up with TRBD1. The V gene's germline CDR1 is SEHNR and CDR2 FQNEAQ (reference sequence). Trimming took 5 bases from V and 4 from J; bases not matched to a gene: 8. The CDR3 has 15 amino acids. The CDR3 loop reads CASSLRTGGGTEAFF. DNA for the CDR3: TGTGCCAGCAGCCTAAGAACAGGGGGCGGCACTGAAGCTTTCTTT.

This clone was seen only a few times. CDR3 DNA sequence: TGCGCCAGCAGCCAAGATATGAGCGGGGCCCAGAACACCGGGGAGCTGTTTTTT. It yields the protein CASSQDMSGAQNTGELFF. The chain joins TRBV4-1 to TRBJ2-2; the match to TRBD2 covers 7 bases. The CDR3 has 18 residues. V dropped 0 bases and J dropped 1; count of bases not matched to a gene: 8. The germline gives CDR1 MGHRA, CDR2 YSYEKL.

The rearrangement uses TRBV7-6 and TRBJ2-7, with TRBD2 identical over 13 bases. The V gene's germline CDR1 is SGHVS and CDR2 FNYEAQ. The CDR3 consists of 22 residues. The ends lost 0 bases at V and 1 base at J; junction bases unmatched: 18. The CDR3 coding sequence is TGTGCCAGCAGCTTAGCCCCGGGGAGTGGGGGACTAGCGGGAAGTCCTTCCTACGAGCAGTACTTC. This translates into CASSLAPGSGGLAGSPSYEQYF. Combining the CDR3 with reference TRBV7-6 and TRBJ2-7 gives the whole variable domain GAGVSQSPRYKVTKRGQDVALRCDPISGHVSLYWYRQALGQGPEFLTYFNYEAQQDKSGLPNDRFSAERPEGSISTLTIQRTEQRDSAMYRCASSLAPGSGGLAGSPSYEQYFGPGTRLTVT.

V and J are TRBV7-9 and TRBJ2-7; D is perhaps TRBD1 (6 bases). Germline V gene data show CDR1 as SEHNR and CDR2 as FQNEAQ (reference sequence). The CDR3 is made up of 13 amino acids. V dropped 4 bases and J dropped 3 bases, with 10 bases sitting between them. The CDR3 region is CASSYDRYYEQYF. The DNA for the CDR3 is TGTGCCAGCAGCTACGACAGGTACTACGAGCAGTACTTC.

CDR3: CASSQEKPAPYGYTF. CDR3 in DNA: TGTGCCAGCAGCCAGGAGAAACCCGCCCCCTATGGCTACACCTTC. The chain has TRBV16 and TRBJ1-2; no clear D gene. This CDR3 spans 15 amino acids. CDR1 and CDR2 (germline): KGHSY, FQNENV. Between the trimmed V and J ends, which lost 3 bases and 4 bases, there was a span of 15 bases. Based on the CDR3 plus reference TRBV16 and TRBJ1-2, the full variable domain is GEEVAQTPKHLVRGEGQKAKLYCAPIKGHSYVFWYQQVLKNEFKFLISFQNENVFDETGMPKERFSAKCLPNSPCSLEIQATKLEDSAVYFCASSQEKPAPYGYTFGSGTRLTVV.